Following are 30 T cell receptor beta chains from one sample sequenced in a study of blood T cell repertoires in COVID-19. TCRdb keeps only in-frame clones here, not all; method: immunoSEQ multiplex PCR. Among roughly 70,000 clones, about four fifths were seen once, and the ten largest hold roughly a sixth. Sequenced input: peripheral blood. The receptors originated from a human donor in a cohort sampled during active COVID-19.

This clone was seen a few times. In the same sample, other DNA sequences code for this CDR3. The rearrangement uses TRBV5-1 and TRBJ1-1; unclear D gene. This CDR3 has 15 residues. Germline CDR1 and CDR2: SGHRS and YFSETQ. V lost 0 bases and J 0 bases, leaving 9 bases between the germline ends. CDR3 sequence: CASSLASGMNTEAFF. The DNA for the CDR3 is TGCGCCAGCAGCTTGGCATCAGGAATGAACACTGAAGCTTTCTTT.

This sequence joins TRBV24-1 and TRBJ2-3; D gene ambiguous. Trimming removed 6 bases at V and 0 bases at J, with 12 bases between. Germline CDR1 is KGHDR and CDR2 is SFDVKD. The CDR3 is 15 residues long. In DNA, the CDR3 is TGTGCCACCAGTAGTGTCGGCGGAAGCACAGATACGCAGTATTTT. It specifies CATSSVGGSTDTQYF.

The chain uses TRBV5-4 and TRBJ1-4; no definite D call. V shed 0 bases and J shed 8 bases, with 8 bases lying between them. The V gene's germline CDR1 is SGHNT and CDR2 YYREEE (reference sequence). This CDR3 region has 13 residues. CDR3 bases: TGTGCCAGCAGCTTGGAGCGGGGAGAAAAACTGTTTTTT. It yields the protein CASSLERGEKLFF.

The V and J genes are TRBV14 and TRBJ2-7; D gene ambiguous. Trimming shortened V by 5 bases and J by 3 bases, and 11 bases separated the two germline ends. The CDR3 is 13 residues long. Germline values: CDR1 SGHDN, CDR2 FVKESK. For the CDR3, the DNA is TGTGCCAGCAGCGTACAGATGTACTACGAGCAGTACTTC. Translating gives CASSVQMYYEQYF.

The CDR3 DNA reads TGTGCCAGCAGCCCAAGACAGGGAGGAGGCAATCAGCCCCAGCATTTT. It is translated as CASSPRQGGGNQPQHF. This rearrangement joins TRBV7-6 to TRBJ1-5; TRBD1 aligns across 7 bases. Germline trimming cut 5 bases from V and 2 bases from J; bases unmatched to any gene: 9. Germline assignment: CDR1 SGHVS and CDR2 FNYEAQ. The CDR3 loop spans 16 amino acids.

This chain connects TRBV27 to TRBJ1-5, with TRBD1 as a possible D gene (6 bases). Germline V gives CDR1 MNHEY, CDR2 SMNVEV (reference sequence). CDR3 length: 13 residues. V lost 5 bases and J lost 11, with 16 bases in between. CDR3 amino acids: CASSPRWEGAQHF. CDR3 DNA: TGTGCCAGCAGTCCCCGCTGGGAGGGGGCCCAGCATTTT.

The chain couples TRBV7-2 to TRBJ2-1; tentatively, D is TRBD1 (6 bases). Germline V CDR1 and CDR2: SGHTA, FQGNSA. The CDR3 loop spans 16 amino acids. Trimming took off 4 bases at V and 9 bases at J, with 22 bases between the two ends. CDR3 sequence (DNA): TGTGCCAGCAGCTCACAACAGGGAGATCTGCTTGGTGAGCAGTTCTTC. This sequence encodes CASSSQQGDLLGEQFF.

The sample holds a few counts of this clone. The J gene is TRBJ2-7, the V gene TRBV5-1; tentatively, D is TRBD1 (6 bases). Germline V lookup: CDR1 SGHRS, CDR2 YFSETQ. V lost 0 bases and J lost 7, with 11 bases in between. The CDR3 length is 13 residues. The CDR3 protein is CASSLVQGQEQYF. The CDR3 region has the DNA TGCGCCAGCAGCTTGGTTCAGGGGCAGGAGCAGTACTTC. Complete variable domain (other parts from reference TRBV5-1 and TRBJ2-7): KAGVTQTPRYLIKTRGQQVTLSCSPISGHRSVSWYQQTPGQGLQFLFEYFSETQRNKGNFPGRFSGRQFSNSRSEMNVSTLELGDSALYLCASSLVQGQEQYFGPGTRLTVT.

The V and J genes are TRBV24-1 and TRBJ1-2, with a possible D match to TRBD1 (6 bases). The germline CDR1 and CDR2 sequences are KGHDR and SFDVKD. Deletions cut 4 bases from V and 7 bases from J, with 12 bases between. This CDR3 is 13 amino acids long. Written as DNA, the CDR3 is TGTGCCACCAGTGACTCACAGGGTTTTGGCTACACCTTC. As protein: CATSDSQGFGYTF.

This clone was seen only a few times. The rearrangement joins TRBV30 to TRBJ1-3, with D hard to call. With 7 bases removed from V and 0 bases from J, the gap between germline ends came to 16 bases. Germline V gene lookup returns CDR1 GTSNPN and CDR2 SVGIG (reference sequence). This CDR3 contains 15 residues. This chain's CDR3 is CALLRDTFSGNTIYF. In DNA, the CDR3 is TGTGCCTTATTGAGAGACACCTTCTCTGGAAACACCATATATTTT.

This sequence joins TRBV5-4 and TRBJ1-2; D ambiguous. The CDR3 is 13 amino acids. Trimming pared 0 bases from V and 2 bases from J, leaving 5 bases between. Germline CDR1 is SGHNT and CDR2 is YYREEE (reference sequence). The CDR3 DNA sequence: TGTGCCAGCAGCTTGGAACGGAACTATGGCTACACCTTC. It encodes CASSLERNYGYTF.

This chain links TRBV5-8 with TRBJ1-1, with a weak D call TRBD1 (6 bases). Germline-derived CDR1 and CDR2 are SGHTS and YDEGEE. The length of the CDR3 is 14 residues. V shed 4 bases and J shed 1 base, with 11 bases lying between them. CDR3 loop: CASSADRSNTEAFF. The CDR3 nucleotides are TGTGCCAGCAGCGCGGACAGATCGAACACTGAAGCTTTCTTT.

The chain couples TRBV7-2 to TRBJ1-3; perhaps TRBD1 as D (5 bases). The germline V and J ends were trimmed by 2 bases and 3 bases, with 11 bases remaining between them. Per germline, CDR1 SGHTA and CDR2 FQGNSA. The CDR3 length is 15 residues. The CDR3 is CASSLYPGVGNTIYF. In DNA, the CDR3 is TGTGCCAGCAGCTTATACCCGGGGGTTGGAAACACCATATATTTT. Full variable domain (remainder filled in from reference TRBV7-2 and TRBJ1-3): GAGVSQSPSNKVTEKGKDVELRCDPISGHTALYWYRQSLGQGLEFLIYFQGNSAPDKSGLPSDRFSAERTGGSVSTLTIQRTQQEDSAVYLCASSLYPGVGNTIYFGEGSWLTVV.

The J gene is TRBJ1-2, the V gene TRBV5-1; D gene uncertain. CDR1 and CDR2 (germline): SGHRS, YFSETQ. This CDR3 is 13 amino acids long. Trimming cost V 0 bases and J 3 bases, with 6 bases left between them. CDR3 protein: CASSLGVDYGYTF. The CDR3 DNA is TGCGCCAGCAGCTTGGGAGTAGACTATGGCTACACCTTC.

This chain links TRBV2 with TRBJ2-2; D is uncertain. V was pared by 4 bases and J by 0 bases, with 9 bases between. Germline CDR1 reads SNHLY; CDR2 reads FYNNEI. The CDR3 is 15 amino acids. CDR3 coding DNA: TGTGCCAGCAGTGTTGTCCAGGCGAACACCGGGGAGCTGTTTTTT. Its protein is CASSVVQANTGELFF.

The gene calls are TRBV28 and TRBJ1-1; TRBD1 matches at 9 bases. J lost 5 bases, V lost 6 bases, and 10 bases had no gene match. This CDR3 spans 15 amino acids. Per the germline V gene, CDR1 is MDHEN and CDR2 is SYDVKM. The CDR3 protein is CASSRGDRVGTEAFF. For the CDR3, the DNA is TGTGCCAGCAGCCGCGGGGACAGGGTAGGGACTGAAGCTTTCTTT.

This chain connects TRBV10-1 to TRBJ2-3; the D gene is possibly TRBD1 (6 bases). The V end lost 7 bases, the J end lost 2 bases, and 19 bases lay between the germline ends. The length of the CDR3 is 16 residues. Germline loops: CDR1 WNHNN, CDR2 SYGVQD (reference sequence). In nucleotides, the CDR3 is TGCGCCAGCACCATCGACAGGTTAGGGGTCACAGATACGCAGTATTTT. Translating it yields CASTIDRLGVTDTQYF.

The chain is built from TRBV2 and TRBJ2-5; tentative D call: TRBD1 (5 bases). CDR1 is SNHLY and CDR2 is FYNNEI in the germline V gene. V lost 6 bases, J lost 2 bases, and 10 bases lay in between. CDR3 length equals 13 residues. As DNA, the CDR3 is TGTGCCAGCAGGGGAAGGGGACAAGAGACCCAGTACTTC. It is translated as CASRGRGQETQYF. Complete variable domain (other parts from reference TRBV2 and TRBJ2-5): EPEVTQTPSHQVTQMGQEVILRCVPISNHLYFYWYRQILGQKVEFLVSFYNNEISEKSEIFDDQFSVERPDGSNFTLKIRSTKLEDSAMYFCASRGRGQETQYFGPGTRLLVL.

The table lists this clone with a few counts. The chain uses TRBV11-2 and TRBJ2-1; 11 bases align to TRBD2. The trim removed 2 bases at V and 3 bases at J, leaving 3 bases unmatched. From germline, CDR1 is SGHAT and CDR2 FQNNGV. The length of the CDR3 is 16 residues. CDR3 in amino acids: CASSLRLAGFYNEQFF. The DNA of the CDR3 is TGTGCCAGCAGCTTAAGACTAGCGGGATTCTACAATGAGCAGTTCTTC.

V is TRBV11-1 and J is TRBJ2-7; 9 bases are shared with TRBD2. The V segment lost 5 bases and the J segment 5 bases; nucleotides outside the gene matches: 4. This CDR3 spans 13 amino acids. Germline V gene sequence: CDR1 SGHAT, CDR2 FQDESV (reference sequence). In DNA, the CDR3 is TGTGCCAGCAGCCTTAGCGGGAGTCACGAGCAGTACTTC. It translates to CASSLSGSHEQYF.

The CDR3 DNA is TGTGCCAGCAGCTTAGATCGGACTAGCGGGATTACAGATACGCAGTATTTT. Residues: CASSLDRTSGITDTQYF. The gene calls are TRBV7-2 and TRBJ2-3; TRBD2 matches 12 bases. The CDR3 spans 17 residues. From germline, CDR1 is SGHTA and CDR2 FQGNSA. V lost 1 base and J lost 3; bases outside the gene matches: 5.

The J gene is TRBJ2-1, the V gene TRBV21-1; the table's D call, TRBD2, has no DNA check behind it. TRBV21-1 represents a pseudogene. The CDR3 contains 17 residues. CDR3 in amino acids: CASSKEGSGAFYNEQFF. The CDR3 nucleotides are TGTGCCAGCAGCAAAGAGGGCAGCGGGGCCTTCTACAATGAGCAGTTCTTC.

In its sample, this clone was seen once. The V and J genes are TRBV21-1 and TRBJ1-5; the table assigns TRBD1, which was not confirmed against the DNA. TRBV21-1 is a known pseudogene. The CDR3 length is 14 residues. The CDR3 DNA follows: TGTGCCAGCGCGACCCGACAGGCAAATCAGCCCCAGCATTTT. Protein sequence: CASATRQANQPQHF.

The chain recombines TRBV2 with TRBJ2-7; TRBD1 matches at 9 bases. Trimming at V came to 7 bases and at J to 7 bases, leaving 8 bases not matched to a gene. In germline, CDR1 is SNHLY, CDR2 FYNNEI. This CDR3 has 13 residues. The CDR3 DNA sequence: TGTGCCAGCACCGGACAGGGGCAGGGGGAGCAGTACTTC. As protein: CASTGQGQGEQYF.

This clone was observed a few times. The CDR3 region has the DNA TGTGCCAGCAGCTTAGTAACCCAGACTAACTATGGCTACACCTTC. It yields the protein CASSLVTQTNYGYTF. The V gene is TRBV7-2, the J gene TRBJ1-2; D call uncertain. The CDR3 length is 15 residues. The ends were cut back, 1 base at V and 0 bases at J, with 9 bases in the middle. CDR1 is SGHTA and CDR2 is FQGNSA in the germline V gene.

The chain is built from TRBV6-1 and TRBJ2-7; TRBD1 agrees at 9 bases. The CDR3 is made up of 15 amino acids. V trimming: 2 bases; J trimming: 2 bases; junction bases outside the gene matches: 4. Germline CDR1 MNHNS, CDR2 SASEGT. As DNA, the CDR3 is TGTGCCAGCAGTGAACAGGGACAGGGAACCTACGAGCAGTACTTC. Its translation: CASSEQGQGTYEQYF.

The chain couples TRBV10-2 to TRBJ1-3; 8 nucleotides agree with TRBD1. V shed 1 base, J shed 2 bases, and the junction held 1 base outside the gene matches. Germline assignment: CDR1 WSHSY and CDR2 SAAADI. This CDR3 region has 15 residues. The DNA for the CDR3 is TGCGCCAGCAGTGAGTTGGACAGGGCTGGAAACACCATATATTTT. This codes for CASSELDRAGNTIYF.

The CDR3 nucleotides read TGCGCCAGCAGCTGGGGGGACAGGGACCACCGGCTGGAAAAACTGTTTTTT. As protein: CASSWGDRDHRLEKLFF. V gene TRBV5-1 combines with J gene TRBJ1-4; 9 bases align to TRBD1. V shed 3 bases and J 8 bases; nucleotides not matched to a gene: 14. The CDR3 runs to 17 residues. Looked up from germline, CDR1 is SGHRS and CDR2 is YFSETQ.

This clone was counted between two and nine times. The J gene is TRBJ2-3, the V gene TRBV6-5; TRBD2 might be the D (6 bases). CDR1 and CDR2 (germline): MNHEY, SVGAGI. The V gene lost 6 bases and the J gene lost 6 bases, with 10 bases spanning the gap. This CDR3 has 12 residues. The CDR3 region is CASSSREDTQYF. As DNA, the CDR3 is TGTGCCAGCAGCTCCCGGGAGGATACGCAGTATTTT.

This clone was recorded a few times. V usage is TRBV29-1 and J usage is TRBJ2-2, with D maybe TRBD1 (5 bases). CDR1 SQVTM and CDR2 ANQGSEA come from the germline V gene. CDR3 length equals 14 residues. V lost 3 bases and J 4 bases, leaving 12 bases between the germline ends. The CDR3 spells CSVDQGSGTGELFF. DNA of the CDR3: TGCAGCGTTGATCAGGGATCGGGCACCGGGGAGCTGTTTTTT.